Detailed here is one T cell receptor beta chain. Its target is unknown. This record comes from a study of breast tumors, draining lymph nodes, adjacent tissues. Findings and caveats of the study: Tumor repertoires ranked between lymph nodes and nontumor tissue in diversity, with V and J gene preferences.

The V gene's germline CDR1 is SQVTM and CDR2 ANQGSEA. Trimming cost V 7 bases and J 12 bases; bases outside gene matches: 12. The CDR3 covers 13 residues. TCRdb called the multiplex PCR reads again in MiXCR, with one record for every CDR3 protein. The sample comprises around 13,000 distinct CDR3 sequences, 55% to 75% of which are singletons, and around 47% rests with the top ten. Sample: tumor-adjacent breast tissue. The rearrangement links TRBV29-1 to TRBJ2-1, with 10 bases that match TRBD2. The source is a female donor with breast cancer. Some clones in this sample may be carry-over from other donors' samples. CDR3 loop: CSARSSGSSLQFF. CDR3 coding DNA: TGCAGCGCGAGGTCTAGCGGGAGCTCTTTGCAGTTCTTC.